This is a list of T cell receptor beta chains from one sample in a study of graft-versus-host responses after intestinal transplantation. Data came from immunoSEQ multiplex PCR; TCRdb stores just in-frame clones and leaves some out. The sample records approximately 24,000 clones, approximately 91% being singletons. The starting material was PBMCs, obtained 38 to 40 days after intestinal transplant. The origin of the receptors is a human patient who received an intestinal transplant, so some T cells may come from the graft donor. CDR3s include the opening cysteine and the closing phenylalanine or tryptophan. A D gene is named only where the DNA matches it firmly. Rows may omit the clone size; those that give it use once, few, many or a size class.

D: NA; V: TRBV7-3; J: TRBJ1-6; size: NA; CDR3: CASSPVLGSPLHF; DNA: TGTGCCAGCAGCCCCGTGCTTGGTTCACCCCTCCACTTT
D: NA; V: TRBV7-9; J: TRBJ1-1; size: NA; CDR3: CASSLKGLAEAFF; DNA: TGTGCCAGCAGCTTAAAAGGGTTGGCTGAAGCTTTCTTT
D: NA; V: TRBV6-1; J: TRBJ1-1; size: once; CDR3: CASSSSLALNTEAFF; DNA: TGTGCCAGCAGTTCAAGTCTCGCCTTGAACACTGAAGCTTTCTTT
D: TRBD2; V: TRBV27; J: TRBJ2-1; size: NA; CDR3: CASSFVGLERYNEQFF; DNA: TGTGCCAGCAGTTTTGTTGGACTAGAGAGGTACAATGAGCAGTTCTTC
D: NA; V: TRBV4-1; J: TRBJ1-6; size: NA; CDR3: CASSQADLRTNSPLHF; DNA: TGCGCCAGCAGCCAAGCAGATTTAAGGACTAATTCACCCCTCCACTTT
D: NA; V: TRBV7-2; J: TRBJ2-1; size: NA; CDR3: CASSYRLLVVPYNEQFF; DNA: TGTGCCAGCAGCTACAGACTCCTGGTGGTGCCCTACAATGAGCAGTTCTTC
D: NA; V: TRBV19; J: TRBJ1-4; size: NA; CDR3: CASSPSWDATNEKLFF; DNA: TGTGCCAGTAGTCCTAGTTGGGATGCAACTAATGAAAAACTGTTTTTT
D: NA; V: TRBV19; J: TRBJ1-6; size: NA; CDR3: CASSIKGYNSPLHF; DNA: TGTGCCAGTAGTATTAAGGGATATAATTCACCCCTCCACTTT
D: NA; V: TRBV9; J: TRBJ2-1; size: NA; CDR3: CASSVAPGRDAYNEQFF; DNA: TGTGCCAGCAGCGTAGCTCCAGGAAGGGACGCCTACAATGAGCAGTTCTTC
D: NA; V: TRBV2; J: TRBJ1-1; size: NA; CDR3: CARSRGGVGTEAFF; DNA: TGTGCCAGATCACGGGGAGGGGTGGGTACTGAAGCTTTCTTT
D: NA; V: TRBV9; J: TRBJ1-3; size: NA; CDR3: CASSPGGNTIYF; DNA: TGTGCCAGCAGCCCGGGGGGAAACACCATATATTTT
D: TRBD1; V: TRBV9; J: TRBJ2-3; size: NA; CDR3: CASSTTGGTTDTQYF; DNA: TGTGCCAGCAGCACGACAGGGGGAACTACAGATACGCAGTATTTT
D: NA; V: TRBV27; J: TRBJ2-3; size: NA; CDR3: CASSPMWTDTQYF; DNA: TGTGCCAGCAGTCCCATGTGGACAGATACGCAGTATTTT
D: NA; V: TRBV21-1; J: TRBJ1-6; size: NA; CDR3: CASSKGDSGGNSPLHF; DNA: TGTGCCAGCAGCAAAGGGGACAGCGGGGGAAATTCACCCCTCCACTTT
D: NA; V: TRBV28; J: TRBJ1-2; size: NA; CDR3: CASSLTGYGYTF; DNA: TGTGCCAGCAGTCTGACAGGCTATGGCTACACCTTC
D: NA; V: TRBV27; J: TRBJ2-1; size: NA; CDR3: CASSSGTTNEQFF; DNA: TGTGCCAGCAGTTCAGGGACAACCAATGAGCAGTTCTTC
D: NA; V: TRBV7-9; J: TRBJ1-2; size: NA; CDR3: CASSFGDRANYGYTF; DNA: TGTGCCAGCAGCTTCGGGGATCGGGCTAACTATGGCTACACCTTC